Below are 14 T cell receptor beta chains sequenced from a single sample in a study of tissue T cells after allogeneic stem cell transplantation. The table came from immunoSEQ multiplex PCR; TCRdb's copy has only in-frame clones and leaves some out. The sample records more than 2,500 clones, 45% to 60% being singletons. This sample's time point: mouse harvest day 14 after allogeneic transplant. Each mouse received 10^7 T-cell-depleted marrow cells plus 10^6 splenic CD5+ T cells by tail vein. The sequencing input was lymph node tissue. The receptors stem from a female BALB/c mouse given C57BL/6 T cells with graft-versus-host disease after an allogeneic hematopoietic cell transplant.

A note on this clone: Genes here carry mouse names. The read falls 1 residue short of the CDR3 end, and the missing part is taken from the germline J gene. The chain has TRBV13-2 and TRBJ2-4; D not resolved. This CDR3 has 13 residues. CDR1 and CDR2 from the germline V gene are NNHNN and SYGAGS (reference sequence). The V end was cut by 3 bases, the J end by 0 bases, with 5 bases between. The DNA read from the CDR3 is TGTGCCAGCGGTGCCCCTAGTCAAAACACCTTGTAC. It encodes CASGAPSQNTLY. The entire CDR3 sequence reads CASGAPSQNTLYF.

In regard to this clone: The junction departs from the called germline gene at one end, perhaps through a read error. Mouse germline and gene names are used. The observed sequence ends 1 residue before the CDR3 terminus, with the missing tail filled in from the germline J gene. Other DNA sequences in the sample encode the same CDR3. The V and J genes are TRBV15 and TRBJ2-1; a possible D gene is TRBD1 (5 bases). CDR1 is SGHND, CDR2 FRSKSL, per germline. The CDR3 runs 12 residues. CDR3: CASRDIYAEQFF. CDR3 bases read: TGTGCCAGCAGGGACATCTATGCTGAACAGTTC.

On this clone itself: Genes and germline come from the mouse. The read comes to an end 1 residue before the CDR3 does, leaving the germline J gene to fill in the end. The V call is TRBV26, the J call TRBJ2-5, with D possibly matching TRBD1 (6 bases). V lost 4 bases, J lost 5 bases, and 13 bases lay in between. Germline CDR1 reads KGHPV; CDR2 reads FQNQEV (reference sequence). The CDR3 is 14 amino acids. The CDR3 sequence: CASSPQGKGDTQYF. Incomplete CDR3 DNA: TGTGCCAGCAGTCCTCAGGGGAAGGGAGACACCCAGTAC.

This clone is labeled as medium-sized (0.01 to 0.1%). Gene names are mouse gene names. The observed sequence ends 1 residue before the CDR3 terminus, with the missing tail filled in from the germline J gene. The rearrangement links TRBV23 to TRBJ2-7; the table's D call of TRBD1 was not tested on the DNA. The CDR3 consists of 12 residues. CDR1 and CDR2 (germline): KGHTA, FQNQQP. CDR3 DNA (partial): TGCTCCAGCAGTCTCCAGGGAGGCGAACAGTAC. It is translated as CSSSLQGGEQY. The whole CDR3 region reads CSSSLQGGEQYF.

A remark on this clone: The genes and germline here are from mouse. The CDR3 end is not reached by the read, which stops 1 residue before it; the germline J gene fills it in. The chain links TRBV3 to TRBJ1-1; 12 bases line up with TRBD1. Germline V gene sequence: CDR1 SNHLY, CDR2 FYNGKV (reference sequence). J lost 4 bases, V lost 5 bases, and 5 bases had no gene match. CDR3 length: 15 residues. Partial CDR3 DNA: TGTGCCAGCAGCCCGGGACAGGGGGCGGGCACAGAAGTCTTC. Translating it yields CASSPGQGAGTEVF. The CDR3 as a whole reads CASSPGQGAGTEVFF.

Details on this clone: Germline and genes here are mouse. CDR3 amino acids: CASSFGTGYNQAPLF. Partial CDR3 DNA: TGTGCCAGCAGTTTCGGGACAGGGTACAACCAGGCTCCGCTT. The chain employs TRBV15 and TRBJ1-5; 9 bases align to TRBD1. The observed sequence ends 1 residue before the CDR3 terminus, with the missing tail filled in from the germline J gene. The CDR3 runs 15 residues. Germline CDR1 and CDR2: SGHND and FRSKSL. Unmatched junction bases numbered 2, after V lost 3 bases and J lost 2 bases.

Regarding this clone: Each gene name is a mouse one. Read sequence stops 1 residue before the CDR3 end, and the germline J gene provides the missing end. The genes are TRBV3 and TRBJ2-7; 9 bases fit TRBD1. After removal of 5 bases from V and 6 bases from J, the junction contained 5 bases not matched to a gene. The CDR3 is made up of 13 amino acids. From germline, CDR1 is SNHLY and CDR2 FYNGKV (reference sequence). CDR3 amino acids: CASSHRTGVEQYF. The sequenced CDR3 bases are TGTGCCAGCAGCCATCGGACAGGGGTTGAACAGTAC.

With respect to this clone: Gene names denote mouse genes. The sequenced fragment ends 1 residue before the CDR3 boundary, so the rest is inferred from the germline J gene. V gene TRBV16 combines with J gene TRBJ2-3; D is unclear. CDR1 and CDR2 (germline): SGHSA, FRNQAP. V was clipped by 3 bases and J by 0 bases, with 1 base between them. This CDR3 has 12 residues. CDR3 residues: CASSFSAETLYF. CDR3 DNA (partial): TGTGCAAGCAGCTTTAGTGCAGAAACGCTGTAT. Full variable domain (outside the CDR3, taken from reference TRBV16 and TRBJ2-3): NAGVIQTPRHKVTGKGQEATLWCEPISGHSAVFWYRQTIVQGLEFLTYFRNQAPIDDSGMPKERFSAQMPNQSHSTLKIQSTQPQDSAVYLCASSFSAETLYFGSGTRLTVL.

As concerns this clone: Mouse gene names apply. The read finishes 1 residue shy of the CDR3 end, and the germline J gene is used to complete it. This sequence joins TRBV5 and TRBJ2-7; 10 bases agree with TRBD1. The CDR3 is 15 residues long. The V and J ends lost 1 base and 4 bases, in that order; junction bases with no gene match: 4. Looked up from germline, CDR1 is LGHNA and CDR2 is YNLKQL (reference sequence). The sequenced CDR3 bases are TGTGCCAGCAGCCAAGGAGGGACAGGGGTTTATGAACAGTAC. Protein: CASSQGGTGVYEQY. The entire CDR3 protein is CASSQGGTGVYEQYF.

Worth noting for this clone: Gene names refer to mouse genes. The CDR3 end lies 1 residue beyond the end of the read and is filled in from the germline J gene. The chain employs TRBV26 and TRBJ2-2, with a weak D call TRBD1 (6 bases). CDR3 length: 16 residues. Germline lookup yields CDR1 KGHPV and CDR2 FQNQEV (reference sequence). Trimming pared 0 bases from V and 0 bases from J, leaving 8 bases between. CDR3 bases read: TGTGCCAGCAGTCTGTCCAGGGGTCCAAACACCGGGCAGCTCTAC. Translating gives CASSLSRGPNTGQLY. The whole CDR3 is CASSLSRGPNTGQLYF.

As for this clone: The gene symbols are mouse symbols. The CDR3 extends 1 residue past the end of the read, so its final part is completed from the germline J gene. The chain has TRBV31 and TRBJ2-3; 9 bases are shared with TRBD2. The CDR3 has 15 residues. Per germline, CDR1 GKSSPN and CDR2 SITVG. V trimming: 3 bases; J trimming: 0 bases; junction bases outside the gene matches: 4. The CDR3 here is CAWRPGLGSAETLYF. The DNA read from the CDR3 is TGTGCCTGGAGACCGGGACTGGGTAGTGCAGAAACGCTGTAT.

On this clone itself: Genes and germline are mouse. The missing CDR3 end, 1 residue past where the read stops, is filled in from the germline J gene. The chain carries TRBV19 and TRBJ1-1; perhaps TRBD1 as D (6 bases). This CDR3 is 13 amino acids long. In germline, CDR1 is FNHDT, CDR2 SITEND (reference sequence). Between the trimmed V and J ends, which lost 2 bases and 4 bases, there was a span of 9 bases. The sequenced part of the CDR3 DNA is TGTGCCAGCAGTATGGGGGGGCCCACAGAAGTCTTC. Protein sequence: CASSMGGPTEVF. The whole CDR3 region reads CASSMGGPTEVFF.

On this clone: Sequence at one end of the junction differs from germline and may be a read error. Here the gene names and germline are mouse. The read ends 1 residue early relative to the CDR3; the germline J gene fills the gap. The genes are TRBV13-2 and TRBJ1-6; weak D call: TRBD1 (6 bases). TRBJ1-6 is given ORF status, its function remaining uncertain. From germline, CDR1 is NNHNN and CDR2 SYGAGS (reference sequence). The CDR3 totals 15 residues. The CDR3 is CASSEGQKYNSPLYF. The CDR3 bases that were read are TGTGCCAGCAGTGAGGGACAAAAATATAATTCGCCCCTCTAC.

This clone was found once. Gene names are the mouse ones. The observed sequence ends 1 residue before the CDR3 terminus, with the missing tail filled in from the germline J gene. The chain has TRBV16 and TRBJ2-2, with 8 bases aligning to TRBD2. This CDR3 spans 15 amino acids. CDR1 is SGHSA and CDR2 is FRNQAP in the germline V gene. V lost 5 bases and J lost 0; bases outside the gene matches: 2. CDR3 sequence: CASSPLGANTGQLYF. The sequenced CDR3 bases are TGTGCAAGCAGCCCACTGGGGGCAAACACCGGGCAGCTCTAC.